Below, 32 T cell receptor beta chains from the same sample are listed, as sequenced in a study of blood T cell repertoires in COVID-19. The repertoire was sequenced with immunoSEQ multiplex PCR; TCRdb's copy has only in-frame clones and lacks some. Of approximately 99,000 clones in the sample, about four fifths were seen once. The specimen sequenced was peripheral blood. The receptor set was obtained from a woman aged 70-85 years with acute or convalescent COVID-19.

In this sample, this clone turned up once. The chain employs TRBV2 and TRBJ2-5; D might be TRBD2 (5 bases). Germline V gene data show CDR1 as SNHLY and CDR2 as FYNNEI. CDR3 size: 14 residues. V lost 4 bases and J lost 2, with 11 bases in between. The CDR3 sequence is CASSVSGKQETQYF. CDR3 DNA sequence: TGTGCCAGCAGTGTTTCGGGGAAACAAGAGACCCAGTACTTC. Full variable domain (rest looked up from reference TRBV2 and TRBJ2-5): EPEVTQTPSHQVTQMGQEVILRCVPISNHLYFYWYRQILGQKVEFLVSFYNNEISEKSEIFDDQFSVERPDGSNFTLKIRSTKLEDSAMYFCASSVSGKQETQYFGPGTRLLVL.

V and J are TRBV4-1 and TRBJ2-2, with TRBD2 matching over 8 bases. Looked up from germline, CDR1 is MGHRA and CDR2 is YSYEKL. The CDR3 has 16 amino acids. Trimming took 1 base from V and 4 from J; bases not matched to a gene: 5. The CDR3 protein is CASSQAGGAVTGELFF. CDR3 DNA sequence: TGCGCCAGCAGCCAAGCCGGGGGGGCGGTCACCGGGGAGCTGTTTTTT.

The chain uses TRBV5-1 and TRBJ1-2; D call uncertain. Germline assignment: CDR1 SGHRS and CDR2 YFSETQ. The CDR3 has 12 amino acids. Trimming pared 0 bases from V and 6 bases from J, leaving 6 bases between. The CDR3 bases are TGCGCCAGCAGCTTGGGCGGGGATGGCTACACCTTC. Translated, it gives CASSLGGDGYTF.

The chain recombines TRBV18 with TRBJ2-3; no firm D call. CDR1 and CDR2 from the germline V gene are KGHSH and LQKENI. V lost 0 bases and J 2 bases, leaving 9 bases between the germline ends. CDR3 length: 15 residues. The CDR3 region is CASSPPLLSTDTQYF. CDR3 in DNA: TGTGCCAGCTCACCACCACTCCTCTCCACAGATACGCAGTATTTT. The variable domain in full, with the rest retrieved from reference TRBV18 and TRBJ2-3, is NAGVMQNPRHLVRRRGQEARLRCSPMKGHSHVYWYRQLPEEGLKFMVYLQKENIIDESGMPKERFSAEFPKEGPSILRIQQVVRGDSAAYFCASSPPLLSTDTQYFGPGTRLTVL.

The rearrangement links TRBV2 to TRBJ1-5, with 8 bases lining up with TRBD1. In germline, CDR1 is SNHLY, CDR2 FYNNEI. This CDR3 contains 14 residues. Unmatched junction bases numbered 6, after V lost 8 bases and J lost 3 bases. CDR3 coding DNA: TGTGCCAGCGCTCAGGGGGCCCCCAATCAGCCCCAGCATTTT. This sequence encodes CASAQGAPNQPQHF.

This clone has more than one count but fewer than ten. This rearrangement joins TRBV5-1 to TRBJ2-5; D is perhaps TRBD1 (5 bases). Germline CDR1 and CDR2: SGHRS and YFSETQ. This CDR3 contains 16 residues. The V gene lost 1 base and the J gene lost 2 bases, with 15 bases spanning the gap. The CDR3 loop reads CASSLSQGSGQETQYF. In DNA, the CDR3 is TGCGCCAGCAGCTTGTCGCAGGGCAGTGGGCAAGAGACCCAGTACTTC.

The rearrangement joins TRBV5-1 to TRBJ2-7; 10 bases fit TRBD1. Germline trimming cut 4 bases from V and 3 bases from J; bases unmatched to any gene: 10. Germline CDR1 SGHRS, CDR2 YFSETQ. This CDR3 region has 16 residues. CDR3 in amino acids: CASSQGDRGPLYEQYF. CDR3 DNA: TGCGCCAGCAGCCAGGGGGACAGGGGCCCCCTCTACGAGCAGTACTTC.

J is TRBJ1-3 and V is TRBV29-1; 7 bases match TRBD1. Germline V CDR1 and CDR2: SQVTM, ANQGSEA. V was pared by 6 bases and J by 5 bases, with 7 bases of the junction left unmatched. This CDR3 has 13 amino acids. The CDR3, as DNA: TGCAGCGTCGGGGAGGACAGGAGAAACACCATATATTTT. It encodes CSVGEDRRNTIYF. The full variable domain, its missing parts supplied by reference TRBV29-1 and TRBJ1-3, is SAVISQKPSRDICQRGTSLTIQCQVDSQVTMMFWYRQQPGQSLTLIATANQGSEATYESGFVIDKFPISRPNLTFSTLTVSNMSPEDSSIYLCSVGEDRRNTIYFGEGSWLTVV.

The rearrangement links TRBV7-8 to TRBJ1-5; TRBD1 is a possible D gene (6 bases). The germline CDR1 and CDR2 sequences are SGHVS and FQNEAQ. This CDR3 has 20 amino acids. Trimming stripped 1 base from V and 0 bases from J, with 22 bases between. This CDR3 reads CASSLDLTESTGISNQPQHF. CDR3 bases: TGTGCCAGCAGCTTAGACCTCACAGAATCCACAGGGATTAGCAATCAGCCCCAGCATTTT.

The chain links TRBV7-3 to TRBJ1-3; TRBD1 might be the D (5 bases). CDR3 size: 13 residues. Trimming left V 4 bases short and J 4 bases short, with 8 bases between. Germline CDR1 is SGHTA and CDR2 is FQGTGA. In DNA, the CDR3 is TGTGCCAGCAGCTCGGGACTCGGAAACACCATATATTTT. It yields the protein CASSSGLGNTIYF.

The V and J genes are TRBV7-9 and TRBJ2-2, with unresolved D. The CDR3 loop spans 16 amino acids. Germline V gene sequence: CDR1 SEHNR, CDR2 FQNEAQ (reference sequence). The V gene lost 5 bases and the J gene lost 1 base, with 14 bases spanning the gap. CDR3 DNA: TGTGCCAGCAGCAACCGCCCCCGACAGAACACCGGGGAGCTGTTTTTT. Amino acid sequence: CASSNRPRQNTGELFF.

The rearrangement joins TRBV30 to TRBJ2-1, with D uncertain. CDR1 is GTSNPN and CDR2 is SVGIG in the germline V gene (reference sequence). The V and J ends lost 3 bases and 3 bases respectively, with 9 bases between them. The CDR3 contains 13 residues. The CDR3 loop reads CAWSLEIYNEQFF. The CDR3 DNA is TGTGCCTGGAGCCTAGAGATCTACAATGAGCAGTTCTTC.

This chain links TRBV4-3 with TRBJ1-1; no clear D gene. The CDR3 is 16 residues long. The germline gives CDR1 LGHNA, CDR2 YSLEER. V was cut by 1 base and J by 1 base, with 13 bases left in between. The CDR3 DNA reads TGCGCCAGCAGCCAAGCGGAGCGCCTCCGGAACACTGAAGCTTTCTTT. Its protein product is CASSQAERLRNTEAFF.

The V call is TRBV4-1, the J call TRBJ1-4; 10 bases fit TRBD1. CDR1 MGHRA and CDR2 YSYEKL come from the germline V gene. The CDR3 contains 17 residues. V trimming: 1 base; J trimming: 7 bases; junction bases outside the gene matches: 9. CDR3 bases: TGCGCCAGCAGCCAAGGACAGGGGGCGCGCGGTAGTGAAAAACTGTTTTTT. Amino acid sequence: CASSQGQGARGSEKLFF.

The J gene is TRBJ1-1, the V gene TRBV9; D possibly corresponds to TRBD1 (6 bases). The germline V gene has CDR1 SGDLS and CDR2 YYNGEE. The CDR3 covers 14 residues. The ends were cut back, 0 bases at V and 4 bases at J, with 10 bases in the middle. The CDR3 nucleotides read TGTGCCAGCAGCGTAGTTCAGGGGCTCACTGAAGCTTTCTTT. Translation: CASSVVQGLTEAFF.

The chain is built from TRBV19 and TRBJ2-1; D may be TRBD1 (6 bases). V was pared by 5 bases and J by 0 bases, with 11 bases between. CDR1 is LNHDA and CDR2 is SQIVND in the germline V gene (reference sequence). The length of the CDR3 is 15 residues. DNA of the CDR3: TGTGCCAGTAGTGCTGGGACAATCTCCTACAATGAGCAGTTCTTC. Its protein product is CASSAGTISYNEQFF. Drawing the rest from reference TRBV19 and TRBJ2-1, the complete variable domain is DGGITQSPKYLFRKEGQNVTLSCEQNLNHDAMYWYRQDPGQGLRLIYYSQIVNDFQKGDIAEGYSVSREKKESFPLTVTSAQKNPTAFYLCASSAGTISYNEQFFGPGTRLTVL.

This chain links TRBV6-5 with TRBJ1-5; D remains ambiguous. Trimming stripped 0 bases from V and 4 bases from J, with 4 bases between. Germline CDR1 reads MNHEY; CDR2 reads SVGAGI. The CDR3 covers 13 residues. DNA for the CDR3: TGTGCCAGCAGTTACTCCCGGAATCAGCCCCAGCATTTT. It encodes CASSYSRNQPQHF.

The chain uses TRBV7-8 and TRBJ1-1; a possible D gene is TRBD1 (5 bases). Trimming left V 1 base short and J 0 bases short, with 9 bases between. This CDR3 comprises 15 residues. Germline V CDR1 and CDR2: SGHVS, FQNEAQ. The CDR3 DNA follows: TGTGCCAGCAGCTTAGAAGGGGCTATGAACACTGAAGCTTTCTTT. It yields the protein CASSLEGAMNTEAFF.

This clone was observed once. CDR3 nucleotide sequence: TGTGCCAGCAGTAACTCAGCGGGATACGAGCAGTACGTC. Translating gives CASSNSAGYEQYV. V is TRBV6-2 or TRBV6-3 and J is TRBJ2-7; 7 bases agree with TRBD2. The germline CDR1 and CDR2 sequences are MNHEY and SVGEGT. The CDR3 sequence is 13 residues long.

This chain links TRBV3-1 (or the pseudogene TRBV3-2) with TRBJ1-4; D is unresolved. Per the germline V gene, CDR1 is LGHDT and CDR2 is YNNKEL (reference sequence). Deletions cut 1 base from V and 4 bases from J, with 10 bases between. The CDR3 sequence is 15 residues long. In nucleotides, the CDR3 is TGTGCCAGCAGCCAAGGATGGAGTTTTAATGAAAAACTGTTTTTT. Its translation: CASSQGWSFNEKLFF.

The chain has TRBV19 and TRBJ2-5; 7 positions match TRBD2. CDR3 length: 15 amino acids. With 8 bases clipped from V and 2 bases from J, the junction kept 11 bases outside the gene matches. CDR1 is LNHDA, CDR2 SQIVND, per germline (reference sequence). CDR3 sequence: CASSSGTVAQETQYF. The CDR3 DNA is TGTGCCAGTTCTAGCGGAACGGTGGCTCAAGAGACCCAGTACTTC.

The chain links TRBV19 to TRBJ2-1, with 10 bases aligning to TRBD2. V lost 4 bases to trimming and J lost 0 bases; unmatched junction nucleotides: 6. The CDR3 totals 17 residues. The germline gives CDR1 LNHDA, CDR2 SQIVND (reference sequence). CDR3 protein: CASSRGTSDSSYNEQFF. DNA of the CDR3: TGTGCCAGTAGTAGGGGGACTAGCGACAGCTCCTACAATGAGCAGTTCTTC.

J is TRBJ2-1 and V is TRBV27; a possible D gene is TRBD2 (6 bases). The V end was cut by 5 bases, the J end by 0 bases, with 11 bases between. Germline values: CDR1 MNHEY, CDR2 SMNVEV (reference sequence). The CDR3 has 15 amino acids. CDR3 nucleotide sequence: TGTGCCAGCAGTCCCCACGGGAGCTCCTACAATGAGCAGTTCTTC. It specifies CASSPHGSSYNEQFF.

As for this clone: This same CDR3 is encoded by further DNA sequences in the sample. This sequence joins TRBV19 and TRBJ2-1; 7 bases line up with TRBD2. The CDR3 contains 16 residues. The J segment lost 0 bases and the V segment lost 3 bases, leaving 5 bases of the junction unmatched. Germline V gene data show CDR1 as LNHDA and CDR2 as SQIVND (reference sequence). The CDR3 spells CASSIIGGSSYNEQFF. The CDR3 DNA is TGTGCCAGTAGTATCATCGGCGGGAGCTCCTACAATGAGCAGTTCTTC.

J is TRBJ1-5 and V is TRBV28; possibly TRBD1 for D (6 bases). The V and J ends lost 7 bases and 6 bases respectively, with 16 bases between them. The CDR3 contains 14 residues. CDR1 is MDHEN and CDR2 is SYDVKM in the germline V gene. The CDR3 coding sequence is TGTGCCAGCACCCCCGGGGGGGGCAGTCAGCCCCAGCATTTT. Its protein product is CASTPGGGSQPQHF. Drawing the rest from reference TRBV28 and TRBJ1-5, the complete variable domain is DVKVTQSSRYLVKRTGEKVFLECVQDMDHENMFWYRQDPGLGLRLIYFSYDVKMKEKGDIPEGYSVSREKKERFSLILESASTNQTSMYLCASTPGGGSQPQHFGDGTRLSIL.

The rearrangement joins TRBV10-1 to TRBJ2-1; TRBD1 agrees at 12 bases. The V segment lost 5 bases and the J segment 9 bases; nucleotides outside the gene matches: 8. The CDR3 contains 15 residues. Germline V lookup: CDR1 WNHNN, CDR2 SYGVQD (reference sequence). The CDR3 reads CASSRAGTGGVEQFF. DNA of the CDR3: TGCGCCAGCAGTCGAGCCGGGACAGGGGGCGTTGAGCAGTTCTTC.

This clone was detected once. This chain joins TRBV28 and TRBJ2-2; maybe TRBD2 (6 bases). The V gene's germline CDR1 is MDHEN and CDR2 SYDVKM. Trimming stripped 4 bases from V and 1 base from J, with 10 bases between. The CDR3 is made up of 15 amino acids. The CDR3 DNA reads TGTGCCAGCAGTTCTCCCGGGGGGAACACCGGGGAGCTGTTTTTT. Amino acid sequence: CASSSPGGNTGELFF.

The V call is TRBV10-3, the J call TRBJ2-3, with 11 bases that match TRBD2. CDR3 size: 14 residues. The ends lost 11 bases at V and 3 bases at J; junction bases unmatched: 7. Germline lookup yields CDR1 ENHRY and CDR2 SYGVKD. CDR3 amino acids: CAVDSGRETDTQYF. CDR3 DNA: TGTGCCGTAGATAGCGGGAGGGAGACAGATACGCAGTATTTT.

The chain couples TRBV19 to TRBJ2-2; D is possibly TRBD1 (5 bases). V gave up 7 bases and J gave up 0 bases, with 9 bases separating them. Germline V gene data show CDR1 as LNHDA and CDR2 as SQIVND (reference sequence). The CDR3 extends over 14 amino acids. The CDR3 region has the DNA TGTGCCAGTACAAGGACAACGAACACCGGGGAGCTGTTTTTT. It is translated as CASTRTTNTGELFF.

The chain couples TRBV3-1 (or the pseudogene TRBV3-2) to TRBJ2-5; TRBD1 might be the D (6 bases). Trimming left V 6 bases short and J 8 bases short, with 22 bases between. The germline V gene encodes CDR1 LGHDT and CDR2 YNNKEL (reference sequence). The CDR3 runs 15 residues. CDR3 sequence (DNA): TGTGCCAGCAGGGGAGACGACAGGTTCCAGAGAACCCAGTACTTC. This codes for CASRGDDRFQRTQYF.

This chain joins TRBV4-1 and TRBJ1-1; tentative D call: TRBD1 (6 bases). Germline CDR1 MGHRA, CDR2 YSYEKL. The V and J ends lost 1 base and 1 base respectively, with 13 bases between them. The length of the CDR3 is 16 residues. The CDR3 nucleotides are TGCGCCAGCAGCCAAGTAGGGGGACGGCGGAACACTGAAGCTTTCTTT. It encodes CASSQVGGRRNTEAFF.

The CDR3 spells CASTTIGSGNTIYF. In DNA form, the CDR3 reads TGTGCCAGCACCACGATCGGGTCTGGAAACACCATATATTTT. The chain joins TRBV6-5 to TRBJ1-3; D is ambiguous. CDR3 length equals 14 residues. The ends were cut back, 7 bases at V and 1 base at J, with 11 bases in the middle. CDR1 is MNHEY and CDR2 is SVGAGI in the germline V gene.